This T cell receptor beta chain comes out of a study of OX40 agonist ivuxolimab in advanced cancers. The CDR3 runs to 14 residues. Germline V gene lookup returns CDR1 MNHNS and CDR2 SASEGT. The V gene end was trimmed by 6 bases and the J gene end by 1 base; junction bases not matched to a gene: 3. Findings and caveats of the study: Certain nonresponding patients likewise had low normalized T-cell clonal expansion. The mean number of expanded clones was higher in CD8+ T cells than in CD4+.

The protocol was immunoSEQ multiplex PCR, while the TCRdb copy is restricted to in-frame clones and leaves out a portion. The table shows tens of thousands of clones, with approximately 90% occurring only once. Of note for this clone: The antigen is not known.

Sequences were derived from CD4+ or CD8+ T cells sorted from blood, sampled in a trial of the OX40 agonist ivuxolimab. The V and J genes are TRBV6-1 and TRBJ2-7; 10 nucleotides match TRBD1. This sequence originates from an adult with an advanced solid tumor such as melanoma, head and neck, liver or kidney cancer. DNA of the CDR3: TGTGCCAGCAGGGACAGGGGGTTTTCCTACGAGCAGTACTTC. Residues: CASRDRGFSYEQYF.